A single sample is the source of the 32 T cell receptor beta chains below, sequenced in a study of blood T cell repertoires in COVID-19. TCRdb's table, derived via immunoSEQ multiplex PCR, lists solely in-frame clones and lacks some. The repertoire consists of approximately 300,000 clones, with 75% to 90% occurring once and the leading ten covering 1.9%. The sequenced sample was PBMCs or T cells enriched from blood (not recorded which). The receptors shown here come from a woman in her thirties who had been exposed to COVID-19.

This clone appeared a single time. The chain recombines TRBV28 with TRBJ1-1; possible D gene TRBD1, 5 bases. Trimming took 1 base from V and 4 from J, leaving 7 bases between them. There are 13 residues in the CDR3. Germline V gene lookup returns CDR1 MDHEN and CDR2 SYDVKM. CDR3 amino acids: CASSLYRSTEAFF. The CDR3 coding sequence is TGTGCCAGCAGTTTATACAGGTCCACTGAAGCTTTCTTT. Full variable domain (missing parts from reference TRBV28 and TRBJ1-1): DVKVTQSSRYLVKRTGEKVFLECVQDMDHENMFWYRQDPGLGLRLIYFSYDVKMKEKGDIPEGYSVSREKKERFSLILESASTNQTSMYLCASSLYRSTEAFFGQGTRLTVV.

V is TRBV9 and J is TRBJ1-3; D ambiguous. The V end lost 3 bases, the J end lost 0 bases, and 7 bases lay between the germline ends. Germline CDR1 SGDLS, CDR2 YYNGEE. CDR3 length: 14 amino acids. The chain's CDR3 is CASSASDSGNTIYF. CDR3 in DNA: TGTGCCAGCAGCGCCTCAGACTCTGGAAACACCATATATTTT.

The rearrangement uses TRBV6-5 and TRBJ2-3; D perhaps matches TRBD2 (5 bases). V shed 2 bases and J shed 2 bases, with 11 bases lying between them. CDR3 length equals 15 residues. The germline V gene has CDR1 MNHEY and CDR2 SVGAGI. The DNA for the CDR3 is TGTGCCAGCAGTTACAGGCGGGCCTTCACAGATACGCAGTATTTT. This sequence encodes CASSYRRAFTDTQYF.

The chain has TRBV6-5 and TRBJ1-3; tentatively, D is TRBD1 (6 bases). V gave up 5 bases and J gave up 6 bases, with 14 bases separating them. The germline V gene encodes CDR1 MNHEY and CDR2 SVGAGI. This CDR3 has 14 residues. CDR3 nucleotide sequence: TGTGCCAGCAGTAGTACAGGGTTGGTAAACACCATATATTTT. Its protein product is CASSSTGLVNTIYF.

The chain couples TRBV27 to TRBJ1-2; the match to TRBD1 covers 7 bases. Germline CDR1 reads MNHEY; CDR2 reads SMNVEV (reference sequence). This CDR3 comprises 17 residues. With V trimmed by 3 bases and J by 3 bases, 13 bases remained unmatched. CDR3: CASSLGQGVWGDYGYTF. The DNA of the CDR3 is TGTGCCAGCAGTTTGGGGCAGGGGGTTTGGGGCGACTATGGCTACACCTTC.

The V gene is TRBV6-5, the J gene TRBJ1-3, with D perhaps TRBD1 (5 bases). The CDR3 length is 15 residues. Germline-derived CDR1 and CDR2 are MNHEY and SVGAGI. V lost 10 bases to trimming and J lost 0 bases, with 16 bases between them. CDR3: CAITTQGFSGNTIYF. As DNA, the CDR3 is TGTGCCATAACAACCCAGGGCTTCTCTGGAAACACCATATATTTT.

The chain links TRBV7-9 to TRBJ1-6; D is undetermined. V lost 1 base, J lost 7 bases, and 8 bases lay in between. The germline gives CDR1 SEHNR, CDR2 FQNEAQ (reference sequence). The CDR3 covers 14 residues. CDR3 protein: CASSLGQQNSPLHF. The CDR3 DNA is TGTGCCAGCAGCTTAGGGCAACAAAATTCACCCCTCCACTTT.

The chain combines TRBV7-2 with TRBJ2-7; the D gene is possibly TRBD1 (5 bases). This CDR3 has 14 residues. With 3 bases removed from V and 0 bases from J, the gap between germline ends came to 9 bases. CDR1 is SGHTA, CDR2 FQGNSA, per germline. CDR3 in amino acids: CASSFDRRSYEQYF. The DNA for the CDR3 is TGTGCCAGCAGCTTCGACAGACGCTCCTACGAGCAGTACTTC.

This clone was counted once. The chain recombines TRBV6-2 or TRBV6-3 with TRBJ2-2; 8 positions agree with TRBD1. This CDR3 is 14 amino acids long. With V trimmed by 6 bases and J by 2 bases, 2 bases remained unmatched. CDR1 and CDR2 from the germline V gene are MNHEY and SVGEGT. CDR3 sequence: CASSRGHNTGELFF. The DNA of the CDR3 is TGTGCCAGCAGCAGGGGGCATAACACCGGGGAGCTGTTTTTT.

The rearrangement uses TRBV27 and TRBJ2-7, with a tentative D call TRBD2 (5 bases). This CDR3 has 14 amino acids. Germline values: CDR1 MNHEY, CDR2 SMNVEV (reference sequence). Trimming stripped 5 bases from V and 6 bases from J, with 17 bases between. The CDR3 loop is CASSPTNGGTEQYF. CDR3 coding DNA: TGTGCCAGCAGTCCTACCAACGGAGGTACCGAGCAGTACTTC.

The CDR3 coding sequence is TGTGCCAGCAGCGCTACAGGGGGCCAACAAGAGACCCAGTACTTC. It is translated as CASSATGGQQETQYF. The chain recombines TRBV7-3 with TRBJ2-5, with 9 bases aligning to TRBD1. With V trimmed by 5 bases and J by 2 bases, 6 bases remained unmatched. Per the germline V gene, CDR1 is SGHTA and CDR2 is FQGTGA. The length of the CDR3 is 15 residues.

The rearrangement joins TRBV5-1 to TRBJ2-2; 8 positions agree with TRBD1. Germline V gives CDR1 SGHRS, CDR2 YFSETQ. There are 14 residues in the CDR3. The V gene end was trimmed by 0 bases and the J gene end by 7 bases; junction bases not matched to a gene: 2. The CDR3 protein is CASSLGQGIGELFF. CDR3 in DNA: TGCGCCAGCAGCTTGGGACAGGGGATCGGGGAGCTGTTTTTT.

This rearrangement joins TRBV5-1 to TRBJ2-5; TRBD1 is a possible D gene (5 bases). The CDR3 loop spans 14 amino acids. V gave up 7 bases and J gave up 2 bases, with 15 bases separating them. Germline V gene data show CDR1 as SGHRS and CDR2 as YFSETQ. The CDR3 coding sequence is TGCGCCAGCGGGTTCTCAGGGAATCAAGAGACCCAGTACTTC. Translated: CASGFSGNQETQYF.

The chain links TRBV2 to TRBJ1-1, with D possibly TRBD1 on 5 matching bases. Germline lookup yields CDR1 SNHLY and CDR2 FYNNEI. With 5 bases removed from V and 9 bases from J, the gap between germline ends came to 16 bases. The CDR3 extends over 13 amino acids. CDR3 DNA sequence: TGTGCCAGCAGTTTCTCAGACAGAGAGAAAGCTTTCTTT. It translates to CASSFSDREKAFF.

This clone was seen only a few times. The V and J genes are TRBV18 and TRBJ2-5, with D possibly being TRBD1 (5 bases). The CDR3 runs 14 residues. V was pared by 2 bases and J by 7 bases, with 14 bases between. Germline V CDR1 and CDR2: KGHSH, LQKENI. CDR3 nucleotide sequence: TGTGCCAGCTCACCATCAGCAGGGATCGGGACCCAGTACTTC. This sequence encodes CASSPSAGIGTQYF.

The chain couples TRBV5-8 to TRBJ1-1; TRBD1 matches at 9 bases. CDR3 length equals 15 residues. CDR1 and CDR2 (germline): SGHTS, YDEGEE. With 0 bases clipped from V and 3 bases from J, the junction kept 3 bases outside the gene matches. The CDR3 sequence: CASSLDRGRDTEAFF. The CDR3 DNA is TGTGCCAGCAGCTTGGACAGGGGGCGGGACACTGAAGCTTTCTTT.

The chain couples TRBV19 to TRBJ2-7; the D gene is possibly TRBD1 (5 bases). The CDR3 extends over 13 amino acids. Between the trimmed V and J ends, which lost 5 bases and 2 bases, there was a span of 10 bases. Germline V gene data show CDR1 as LNHDA and CDR2 as SQIVND (reference sequence). Here the CDR3 reads CASSWQGTYEQYF. The CDR3 coding sequence is TGTGCCAGTAGTTGGCAGGGCACCTACGAGCAGTACTTC.

The chain uses TRBV5-1 and TRBJ2-7; a possible D gene is TRBD2 (5 bases). Germline values: CDR1 SGHRS, CDR2 YFSETQ. CDR3 size: 19 residues. Trimming removed 4 bases from V and 0 bases from J, with 26 bases in between. The CDR3 nucleotides read TGCGCCAGCAGCGTAGAGGGCACCAAGGGCTACGGGATCTCCTACGAGCAGTACTTC. It is translated as CASSVEGTKGYGISYEQYF.

The chain combines TRBV6-5 with TRBJ2-2; D perhaps matches TRBD2 (5 bases). The germline gives CDR1 MNHEY, CDR2 SVGAGI. V shed 0 bases and J shed 2 bases, with 7 bases lying between them. The CDR3 extends over 15 amino acids. The CDR3 is CASSYSGVNTGELFF. The CDR3 bases are TGTGCCAGCAGTTACTCCGGGGTTAACACCGGGGAGCTGTTTTTT.

The genes are TRBV15 and TRBJ1-1, with 9 bases identical to TRBD1. The CDR3 is made up of 16 amino acids. Trimming removed 0 bases from V and 4 bases from J; junction bases left unmatched: 6. CDR1 is LNHNV, CDR2 YYDKDF, per germline (reference sequence). CDR3 amino acids: CATSREGTGWGTEAFF. CDR3 DNA: TGTGCCACCAGCAGAGAAGGGACAGGGTGGGGCACTGAAGCTTTCTTT.

V usage is TRBV5-6 and J usage is TRBJ1-5, with 8 bases lining up with TRBD1. Germline V lookup: CDR1 SGHDT, CDR2 YYEEEE. The CDR3 has 17 amino acids. V gave up 1 base and J gave up 9 bases; unmatched junction bases: 15. Here the CDR3 DNA reads TGTGCCAGCAGCTTGAGAGGACAGGGTTCTTTGTTTTGGCCCCAGCATTTT. Protein: CASSLRGQGSLFWPQHF.

This clone was found once. The chain uses TRBV18 and TRBJ2-1, with D possibly being TRBD2 (5 bases). The V and J ends lost 2 bases and 3 bases respectively, with 11 bases between them. This CDR3 is built from 15 residues. Germline V gene sequence: CDR1 KGHSH, CDR2 LQKENI. The CDR3 is CASSPNSGSYNEQFF. The CDR3 DNA is TGTGCCAGCTCACCAAACAGCGGCAGCTACAATGAGCAGTTCTTC.

V usage is TRBV4-1 and J usage is TRBJ2-7; a possible D gene is TRBD2 (5 bases). The CDR3 is made up of 17 amino acids. CDR1 and CDR2 (germline): MGHRA, YSYEKL. V shed 0 bases and J shed 0 bases, with 15 bases lying between them. The CDR3 loop reads CASSQEGFRGFSYEQYF. The CDR3 DNA reads TGCGCCAGCAGCCAAGAGGGGTTCCGCGGGTTCTCCTACGAGCAGTACTTC.

This clone is a singleton in its sample. The chain recombines TRBV15 with TRBJ2-2; 9 bases fit TRBD2. The length of the CDR3 is 17 residues. Trimming took 0 bases from V and 0 from J; bases not matched to a gene: 2. Germline values: CDR1 LNHNV, CDR2 YYDKDF (reference sequence). CDR3 in DNA: TGTGCCACCAGCAGAGAATCTAGCGGGGCGAACACCGGGGAGCTGTTTTTT. Its protein is CATSRESSGANTGELFF.

The chain combines TRBV24-1 with TRBJ2-1; D remains ambiguous. This CDR3 is 14 amino acids long. Per germline, CDR1 KGHDR and CDR2 SFDVKD. Trimming took 4 bases from V and 4 from J, leaving 10 bases between them. The CDR3 loop is CATSDSSPYNEQFF. CDR3 nucleotide sequence: TGTGCCACCAGTGACTCTAGTCCATACAATGAGCAGTTCTTC.

This clone has a single count. CDR3 protein: CASSLQTGGAQETQYF. As DNA, the CDR3 is TGTGCCAGCAGCTTACAAACGGGGGGGGCCCAAGAGACCCAGTACTTC. The chain combines TRBV5-4 with TRBJ2-5, with 8 bases matching TRBD2. The CDR3 is 16 residues long. Germline V lookup: CDR1 SGHNT, CDR2 YYREEE (reference sequence). The trim removed 2 bases at V and 1 base at J, leaving 7 bases unmatched. Looking up the rest from reference TRBV5-4 and TRBJ2-5 gives the full variable domain: ETGVTQSPTHLIKTRGQQVTLRCSSQSGHNTVSWYQQALGQGPQFIFQYYREEENGRGNFPPRFSGLQFPNYSSELNVNALELDDSALYLCASSLQTGGAQETQYFGPGTRLLVL.

The chain couples TRBV4-1 to TRBJ1-2; D not resolved. Germline CDR1 and CDR2: MGHRA and YSYEKL. Trimming shortened V by 0 bases and J by 7 bases, and 12 bases separated the two germline ends. The CDR3 is made up of 14 amino acids. CDR3 bases: TGCGCCAGCAGCCAAGAAGAGGTCTTCGGTGGCTACACCTTC. This codes for CASSQEEVFGGYTF.

This chain links TRBV5-5 with TRBJ1-2, with TRBD1 as a possible D gene (6 bases). CDR3 length equals 15 residues. Trimming removed 4 bases at V and 3 bases at J, with 16 bases between. CDR1 is SGHKS, CDR2 YYEKEE, per germline (reference sequence). The CDR3 bases are TGTGCCAGCAGCGCAGAGCAGGGGAGGGACTATGGCTACACCTTC. Translation: CASSAEQGRDYGYTF. Based on the CDR3 plus reference TRBV5-5 and TRBJ1-2, the full variable domain is DAGVTQSPTHLIKTRGQQVTLRCSPISGHKSVSWYQQVLGQGPQFIFQYYEKEERGRGNFPDRFSARQFPNYSSELNVNALLLGDSALYLCASSAEQGRDYGYTFGSGTRLTVV.

This chain connects TRBV3-1 (or the pseudogene TRBV3-2) to TRBJ1-1; tentative D call: TRBD1 (5 bases). Germline V gene sequence: CDR1 LGHDT, CDR2 YNNKEL (reference sequence). Trimming stripped 4 bases from V and 11 bases from J, with 14 bases between. This CDR3 region has 12 residues. The CDR3 is CASSPGDRAAFF. The CDR3 DNA reads as TGTGCCAGCAGCCCGGGGGATAGGGCGGCTTTCTTT.

The chain joins TRBV15 to TRBJ2-3; 7 bases are shared with TRBD2. V lost 1 base to trimming and J lost 1 base; unmatched junction nucleotides: 11. Germline V gene lookup returns CDR1 LNHNV and CDR2 YYDKDF (reference sequence). CDR3 length equals 18 residues. The CDR3 region has the DNA TGTGCCACCAGCAGAGGTGGGCCTAGCGGTAGGGGCACAGATACGCAGTATTTT. Protein sequence: CATSRGGPSGRGTDTQYF.

This clone was observed a few times. The junction departs from germline at one end; a sequencing error may be responsible. The chain uses TRBV3-1 (or the pseudogene TRBV3-2) and TRBJ1-1, with 10 bases lining up with TRBD1. This CDR3 has 17 amino acids. Germline-derived CDR1 and CDR2 are LGHDT and YNNKEL (reference sequence). DNA of the CDR3: TGTGCCATCTCCCGGGACAGGGGACAATGCCGGAACCCTGAAGCTTTCTTT. Residues: CAISRDRGQCRNPEAFF.

The chain couples TRBV30 to TRBJ1-2, with D perhaps TRBD1 (5 bases). V was trimmed by 5 bases and J by 5 bases, leaving 15 bases between them. CDR3 length: 13 residues. Germline CDR1 is GTSNPN and CDR2 is SVGIG (reference sequence). CDR3 sequence: CAWRTGGSYGYTF. The CDR3 DNA is TGTGCCTGGCGGACCGGGGGAAGTTATGGCTACACCTTC.